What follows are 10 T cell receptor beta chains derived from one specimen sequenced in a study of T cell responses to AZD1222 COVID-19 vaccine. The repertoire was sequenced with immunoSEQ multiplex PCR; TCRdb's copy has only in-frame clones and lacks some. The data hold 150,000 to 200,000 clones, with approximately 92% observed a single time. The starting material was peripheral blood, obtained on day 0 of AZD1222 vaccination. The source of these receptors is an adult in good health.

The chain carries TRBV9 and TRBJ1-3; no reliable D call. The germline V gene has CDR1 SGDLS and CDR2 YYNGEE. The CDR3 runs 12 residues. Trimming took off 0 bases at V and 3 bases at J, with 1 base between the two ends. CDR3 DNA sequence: TGTGCCAGCAGCGTAGGTGGAAACACCATATATTTT. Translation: CASSVGGNTIYF.

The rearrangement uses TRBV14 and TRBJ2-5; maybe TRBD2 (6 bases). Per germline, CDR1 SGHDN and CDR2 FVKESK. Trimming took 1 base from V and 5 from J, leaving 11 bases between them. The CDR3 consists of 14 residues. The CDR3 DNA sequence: TGTGCCAGCAGCCAAGGGGGGGAAATTGAGACCCAGTACTTC. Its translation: CASSQGGEIETQYF.

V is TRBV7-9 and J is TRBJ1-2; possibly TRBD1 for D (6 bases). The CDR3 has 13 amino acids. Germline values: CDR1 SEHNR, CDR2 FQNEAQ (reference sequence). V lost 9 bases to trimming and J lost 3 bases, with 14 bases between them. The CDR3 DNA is TGTGCCAGTACGGGGGGCGTTGACTATGGCTACACCTTC. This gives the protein CASTGGVDYGYTF.

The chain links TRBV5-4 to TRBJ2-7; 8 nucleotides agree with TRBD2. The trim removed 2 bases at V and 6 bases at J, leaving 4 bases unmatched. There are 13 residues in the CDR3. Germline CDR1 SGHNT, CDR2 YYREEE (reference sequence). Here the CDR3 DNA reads TGTGCCAGCAGCTTATATCGGGGGGGCGAGCAGTACGTC. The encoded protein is CASSLYRGGEQYV.

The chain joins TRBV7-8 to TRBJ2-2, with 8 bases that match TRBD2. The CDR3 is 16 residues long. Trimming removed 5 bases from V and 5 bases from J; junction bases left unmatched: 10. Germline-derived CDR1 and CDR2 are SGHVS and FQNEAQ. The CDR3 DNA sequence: TGTGCCAGCAGCAAAGTCTCCCAGCGGGAGACCGGGGAGCTGTTTTTT. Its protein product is CASSKVSQRETGELFF.

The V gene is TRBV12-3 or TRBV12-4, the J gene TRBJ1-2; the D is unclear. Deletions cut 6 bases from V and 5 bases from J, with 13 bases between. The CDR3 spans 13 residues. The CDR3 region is CASSLRTPYGYTF. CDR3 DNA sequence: TGTGCCAGCAGCCTCCGGACTCCTTATGGCTACACCTTC.

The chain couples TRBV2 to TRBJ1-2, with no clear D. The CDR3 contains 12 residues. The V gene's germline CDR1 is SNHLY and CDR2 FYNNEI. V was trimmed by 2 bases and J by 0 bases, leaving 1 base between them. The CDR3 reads CASSETNYGYTF. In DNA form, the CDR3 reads TGTGCCAGCAGTGAAACTAACTATGGCTACACCTTC.

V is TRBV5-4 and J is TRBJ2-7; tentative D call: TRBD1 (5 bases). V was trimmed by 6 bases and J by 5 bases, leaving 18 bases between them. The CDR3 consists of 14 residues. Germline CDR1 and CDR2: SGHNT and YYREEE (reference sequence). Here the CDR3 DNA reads TGTGCCAGCAACACTCAGGGTCGGATACACGAGCAGTACTTC. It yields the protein CASNTQGRIHEQYF. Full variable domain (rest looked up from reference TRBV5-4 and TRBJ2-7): ETGVTQSPTHLIKTRGQQVTLRCSSQSGHNTVSWYQQALGQGPQFIFQYYREEENGRGNFPPRFSGLQFPNYSSELNVNALELDDSALYLCASNTQGRIHEQYFGPGTRLTVT.

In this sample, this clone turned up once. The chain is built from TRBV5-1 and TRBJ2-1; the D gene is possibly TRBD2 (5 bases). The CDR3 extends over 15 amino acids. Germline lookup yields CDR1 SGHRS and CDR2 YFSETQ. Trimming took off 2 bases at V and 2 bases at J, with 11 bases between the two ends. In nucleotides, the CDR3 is TGCGCCAGCAGCTTTAGGCGGGTTCCCTACAATGAGCAGTTCTTC. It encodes CASSFRRVPYNEQFF. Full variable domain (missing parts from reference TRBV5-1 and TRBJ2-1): KAGVTQTPRYLIKTRGQQVTLSCSPISGHRSVSWYQQTPGQGLQFLFEYFSETQRNKGNFPGRFSGRQFSNSRSEMNVSTLELGDSALYLCASSFRRVPYNEQFFGPGTRLTVL.

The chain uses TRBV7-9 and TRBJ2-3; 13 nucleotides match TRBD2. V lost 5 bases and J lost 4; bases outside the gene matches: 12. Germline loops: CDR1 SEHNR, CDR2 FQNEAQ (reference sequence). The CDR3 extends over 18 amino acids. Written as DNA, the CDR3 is TGTGCCAGCAGCAGAGGACTAGCGGGAGTTGAGAGGGCAGATACGCAGTATTTT. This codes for CASSRGLAGVERADTQYF.